A selection of T cell receptor beta chains follows, all from one sample in a study of cytomegalovirus exposure and HLA in healthy donors. Libraries were prepared by immunoSEQ multiplex PCR; TCRdb keeps only in-frame clonotypes and omits some of them. The sample carries 150,000 to 200,000 clones, roughly 84% recorded once. The sequencing input was PBMCs. The source of these receptors is a man in his late teens or twenties in good health and CMV-seropositive. CDR3s leave out the opening cysteine and the closing phenylalanine or tryptophan. The D gene is left open where the match is weak.

d_call v_call cdr3_aa
- TRBV28 ASSSSEAF
TRBD2 TRBV9 ASSVGSGRAGLELF
- TRBV14 ASSPLRGPYEQY
TRBD2 TRBV5-6 ASSLVWTSGEEQY
- TRBV28 ASNDFQGSYGYT
TRBD2 TRBV27 ASRPPSGNGY
- TRBV19 ASSGGGGANVLT
- TRBV5-1 ASSSQYRGSGANVLT
- TRBV2 ASSLNREEKLF
- TRBV5-6 ASSRGGFETEAF
TRBD1 TRBV29-1 SVEVPRTGKYEQY
- TRBV2 ASSSQGNNQPQH
TRBD1 TRBV28 ASSREQGALGYT
- TRBV4-2 ASSQVSAGNTIY
TRBD1 TRBV9 ASSVDRGLYEQY
TRBD2 TRBV28 ASSPRRLAGDNEQF
TRBD1 TRBV29-1 SVGQGRAGELF
TRBD2 TRBV9 ASTEREGPTGELF
TRBD1 TRBV29-1 SSRLTGDHNYGYT
TRBD1 TRBV28 ASSPPGQAYGYT
- TRBV29-1 SVAWDIPGELF
TRBD2 TRBV4-1 ASSEEVVGTSGSRQF
- TRBV5-1 ASSLGQNIGNTIY
TRBD2 TRBV5-1 ASSWTSGRSSYNEQF
- TRBV9 ASSPSDRARYNEQF
- TRBV27 ASTFRGTYNEQF
TRBD2 TRBV28 ASSLRGTSGGFPYEQY
- TRBV7-9 ASSREGVLVNTEAF
TRBD2 TRBV5-4 ASTVLTSGGYGKNIQY
TRBD1 TRBV5-4 ASSFRQGSGNTIY
TRBD1 TRBV28 ATQTGGFSGYT
- TRBV19 ASSSLTEAF
TRBD2 TRBV5-1 ASSLAGGGRGEQF
- TRBV30 AWSPSRISGANVLT
TRBD1 TRBV6-5 ASSPTGGPGYGYT
- TRBV30 AWSGDRTDNYGYT
- TRBV9 ASSVATGISGNTIY
TRBD2 TRBV27 ASSFGLAGGYSSYNEQF
- TRBV19 ASSIPGLGNQPQH
TRBD1 TRBV6-1 ASIRDGTVDYGYT
TRBD1 TRBV7-9 ASSLLNRQGETDTQY
- TRBV4-3 ASSQDRGGREQF
TRBD2 TRBV4-2 ASSTQSRTSGSDEQF
TRBD2 TRBV9 ASSATSGRANTGELF
- TRBV19 ASRDGQGGQDEQY
TRBD1 TRBV2 ASLGTGGGKAGETQY
- TRBV5-1 ASSLIPASGNEKLF
- TRBV29-1 SVPRGGVGYT
TRBD2 TRBV13 ASSLNLLAGGISYEQY
- TRBV2 ASSRPENSNEQF